Listed below are T cell receptor beta chains from one sample, sequenced in a study of blood T cells in healthy people across ages. Each CDR3 protein is one row after TCRdb ran MiXCR on the 5' RACE reads. The sample carries fewer than 2,000,000 distinct CDR3 sequences, 30% to 35% recorded once. The specimen sequenced was blood. All receptors derive from a woman aged 25 to 39 in good health. CDR3s include the opening cysteine and the closing phenylalanine or tryptophan. A D gene is named only where the DNA matches it firmly. Clone size is shown for a subset of rows, as once, few, many or a class of expanded clone.

cdr3_aa: CASSLVPSGTYNEQFF
cdr3_nt: TGTGCCAGCAGCTTAGTGCCTAGCGGAACGTACAATGAGCAGTTCTTC
clone_size: -
j_call: TRBJ2-1
d_call: TRBD2
v_call: TRBV13

cdr3_aa: CASSLDTENYGYTF
cdr3_nt: TGCGCCAGCAGCTTGGATACAGAGAACTATGGCTACACCTTC
clone_size: -
j_call: TRBJ1-2
d_call: -
v_call: TRBV5-1

cdr3_aa: CASSHLLTVNTEAFF
cdr3_nt: TGCGCCAGCAGCCACCTACTTACAGTGAACACTGAAGCTTTCTTT
clone_size: -
j_call: TRBJ1-1
d_call: -
v_call: TRBV4-1

cdr3_aa: CSVEPAGLAGRNANTGELFF
cdr3_nt: TGCAGCGTCGAACCAGCGGGACTAGCGGGACGAAACGCGAACACCGGGGAGCTGTTTTTT
clone_size: -
j_call: TRBJ2-2
d_call: TRBD2
v_call: TRBV29-1

cdr3_aa: CASSGQGLQETQYF
cdr3_nt: TGCGCCAGCAGCGGACAGGGCCTTCAAGAGACCCAGTACTTC
clone_size: many
j_call: TRBJ2-5
d_call: TRBD1
v_call: TRBV5-1

cdr3_aa: CSARAWRGTQETQYF
cdr3_nt: TGCAGTGCTAGAGCCTGGCGGGGGACACAAGAGACCCAGTACTTC
clone_size: -
j_call: TRBJ2-5
d_call: -
v_call: TRBV20-1

cdr3_aa: CASNPGSYTDTQYF
cdr3_nt: TGTGCCAGCAACCCAGGGTCCTACACAGATACGCAGTATTTT
clone_size: -
j_call: TRBJ2-3
d_call: -
v_call: TRBV27

cdr3_aa: CASSREQSGTSGEISYEQYF
cdr3_nt: TGCGCCAGCAGCCGAGAACAATCGGGGACTAGCGGGGAAATCTCCTACGAGCAGTACTTC
clone_size: once
j_call: TRBJ2-7
d_call: TRBD2
v_call: TRBV4-1

cdr3_aa: CASNPSGSFHEQYF
cdr3_nt: TGTGCCAGCAATCCTAGCGGGAGTTTCCACGAGCAGTACTTC
clone_size: many
j_call: TRBJ2-7
d_call: TRBD2
v_call: TRBV7-2

cdr3_aa: CASSYSPRVYEQYF
cdr3_nt: TGTGCCAGCAGTTACTCTCCAAGGGTCTACGAGCAGTACTTC
clone_size: few
j_call: TRBJ2-7
d_call: -
v_call: TRBV6-2/TRBV6-3

cdr3_aa: CASSQWRGDGGATYEQYF
cdr3_nt: TGCGCCAGCAGCCAATGGAGGGGGGACGGGGGGGCCACTTACGAGCAGTACTTC
clone_size: once
j_call: TRBJ2-7
d_call: TRBD2
v_call: TRBV4-1

cdr3_aa: CSARATATSGSTDTQYF
cdr3_nt: TGCAGTGCTAGAGCAACTGCGACTAGCGGGAGCACAGATACGCAGTATTTT
clone_size: few
j_call: TRBJ2-3
d_call: TRBD2
v_call: TRBV20-1

cdr3_aa: CASRTGARRNEQFF
cdr3_nt: TGTGCCAGTCGGACAGGGGCTCGTAGGAATGAGCAGTTCTTC
clone_size: few
j_call: TRBJ2-1
d_call: TRBD1
v_call: TRBV19

cdr3_aa: CAIMGTGNNEQFF
cdr3_nt: TGTGCCATCATGGGGACAGGGAACAATGAGCAGTTCTTC
clone_size: few
j_call: TRBJ2-1
d_call: TRBD1
v_call: TRBV10-3

cdr3_aa: CASSSPHRVVREPQYF
cdr3_nt: TGTGCCAGCAGCTCACCCCACAGGGTCGTCCGGGAGCCCCAGTACTTC
clone_size: -
j_call: TRBJ2-7
d_call: -
v_call: TRBV5-5

cdr3_aa: CASSEAQRLAYSTQYF
cdr3_nt: TGTGCCAGCAGTGAAGCACAGAGACTAGCGTATTCTACGCAGTATTTT
clone_size: few
j_call: TRBJ2-3
d_call: TRBD2
v_call: TRBV6-1

cdr3_aa: CASSRNEGGKNIQYF
cdr3_nt: TGTGCCAGCAGCCGGAATGAGGGAGGCAAAAACATTCAGTACTTC
clone_size: -
j_call: TRBJ2-4
d_call: -
v_call: TRBV5-6

cdr3_aa: CASSQGFLGQGAGEQFF
cdr3_nt: TGTGCCAGCAGCCAAGGCTTCCTAGGACAGGGGGCGGGTGAGCAGTTCTTC
clone_size: -
j_call: TRBJ2-1
d_call: TRBD1
v_call: TRBV3-1

cdr3_aa: CSVEGGQGRNEQFF
cdr3_nt: TGCAGCGTTGAGGGGGGACAGGGGAGGAATGAGCAGTTCTTC
clone_size: many
j_call: TRBJ2-1
d_call: TRBD1
v_call: TRBV29-1

cdr3_aa: CASSLNTQWEQYF
cdr3_nt: TGCGCCAGCAGCTTGAACACGCAGTGGGAGCAGTACTTC
clone_size: many
j_call: TRBJ2-7
d_call: -
v_call: TRBV5-1

cdr3_aa: CASSAKDRASGYTF
cdr3_nt: TGTGCCAGCAGTGCCAAGGACAGGGCGAGTGGCTACACCTTC
clone_size: many
j_call: TRBJ1-2
d_call: TRBD1
v_call: TRBV6-1

cdr3_aa: CAISAESTDTQYF
cdr3_nt: TGTGCCATCAGCGCAGAGAGCACAGATACGCAGTATTTT
clone_size: -
j_call: TRBJ2-3
d_call: -
v_call: TRBV10-3

cdr3_aa: CSASRGAKEAFF
cdr3_nt: TGCAGTGCTAGTAGGGGGGCCAAAGAAGCTTTCTTT
clone_size: -
j_call: TRBJ1-1
d_call: -
v_call: TRBV20-1

cdr3_aa: CSARVQGREKLFF
cdr3_nt: TGCAGTGCTAGAGTACAGGGCAGGGAAAAACTGTTTTTT
clone_size: -
j_call: TRBJ1-4
d_call: -
v_call: TRBV20-1

cdr3_aa: CASSQPTADTQYF
cdr3_nt: TGTGCCAGCAGTCAACCAACGGCGGATACGCAGTATTTT
clone_size: -
j_call: TRBJ2-3
d_call: -
v_call: TRBV6-6

cdr3_aa: CASSPDPQRDPYEQYF
cdr3_nt: TGTGCCAGCAGCCCCGACCCTCAGCGGGACCCCTACGAGCAGTACTTC
clone_size: few
j_call: TRBJ2-7
d_call: TRBD2
v_call: TRBV3-1

cdr3_aa: CAISGSGGKGKLEKLFF
cdr3_nt: TGTGCCATCAGTGGGTCCGGGGGCAAAGGGAAGTTGGAAAAACTGTTTTTT
clone_size: -
j_call: TRBJ1-4
d_call: -
v_call: TRBV10-3

cdr3_aa: CASRRTELNEQFF
cdr3_nt: TGTGCCAGCAGACGGACGGAGCTCAATGAGCAGTTCTTC
clone_size: -
j_call: TRBJ2-1
d_call: -
v_call: TRBV2

cdr3_aa: CAIRDRRNQPQHF
cdr3_nt: TGTGCCATCAGGGACAGGCGAAATCAGCCCCAGCATTTT
clone_size: few
j_call: TRBJ1-5
d_call: TRBD1
v_call: TRBV10-3

cdr3_aa: CASSPRTGGPTGELFF
cdr3_nt: TGCGCCAGCAGCCCTCGGACAGGTGGACCCACCGGGGAGCTGTTTTTT
clone_size: -
j_call: TRBJ2-2
d_call: TRBD1
v_call: TRBV5-1

cdr3_aa: CASSPPRGENQETQYF
cdr3_nt: TGTGCCAGCAGCCCCCCTCGGGGGGAGAACCAAGAGACCCAGTACTTC
clone_size: -
j_call: TRBJ2-5
d_call: TRBD2
v_call: TRBV3-1

cdr3_aa: CASSLGARPQHF
cdr3_nt: TGTGCCAGCAGCTTAGGGGCGCGGCCCCAGCATTTT
clone_size: -
j_call: TRBJ1-5
d_call: -
v_call: TRBV7-9

cdr3_aa: CASSQQFYDRDGGYTF
cdr3_nt: TGCGCCAGCAGCCAACAATTCTACGACAGGGACGGTGGCTACACCTTC
clone_size: -
j_call: TRBJ1-2
d_call: TRBD1
v_call: TRBV4-1

cdr3_aa: CASSSRLAGMDEQFF
cdr3_nt: TGTGCCAGCAGTTCGCGACTAGCGGGGATGGATGAGCAGTTCTTC
clone_size: few
j_call: TRBJ2-1
d_call: TRBD2
v_call: TRBV27

cdr3_aa: CASGSRGRVYNEQFF
cdr3_nt: TGTGCCAGCGGGTCTAGAGGACGGGTCTACAATGAGCAGTTCTTC
clone_size: few
j_call: TRBJ2-1
d_call: -
v_call: TRBV6-2/TRBV6-3

cdr3_aa: CASSLEQNQPQHF
cdr3_nt: TGCGCCAGCAGCTTGGAACAGAATCAGCCCCAGCATTTT
clone_size: many
j_call: TRBJ1-5
d_call: -
v_call: TRBV5-1

cdr3_aa: CAITGQQYNERYF
cdr3_nt: TGTGCCATCACCGGACAGCAATACAATGAGCGGTACTTC
clone_size: -
j_call: TRBJ2-7
d_call: -
v_call: TRBV10-3

cdr3_aa: CATSSRGHNTDTQYF
cdr3_nt: TGTGCCACCAGCAGTCGGGGACATAACACAGATACGCAGTATTTT
clone_size: few
j_call: TRBJ2-3
d_call: -
v_call: TRBV15

cdr3_aa: CASSWTGTDQPQHF
cdr3_nt: TGTGCCAGCAGCTGGACAGGTACGGATCAGCCCCAGCATTTT
clone_size: -
j_call: TRBJ1-5
d_call: TRBD1
v_call: TRBV5-5

cdr3_aa: CASRDGTGTYEQYF
cdr3_nt: TGTGCCAGCAGGGACGGGACGGGCACCTACGAGCAGTACTTC
clone_size: many
j_call: TRBJ2-7
d_call: -
v_call: TRBV6-6

cdr3_aa: CASSLAGRQETQYF
cdr3_nt: TGTGCCAGCAGCTTAGCGGGACGACAAGAGACCCAGTACTTC
clone_size: many
j_call: TRBJ2-5
d_call: TRBD2
v_call: TRBV3-1